This T cell receptor beta chain was sequenced in a study of early T cells in non-severe SARS-CoV-2 infection. Study-wide context: Chains were unpaired, as sequencing was done on bulk RNA from unsorted whole blood.

Unique molecular identifier tags were affixed to discrete cDNA molecules. From the 5' RACE reads, TCRdb called clonotypes with MiXCR, one entry per CDR3 protein. This sample has under 90,000 distinct CDR3 sequences, with around 14% found just once. V was cut by 6 bases and J by 4 bases, with 15 bases left in between. The CDR3 contains 14 residues. CDR1 and CDR2 (germline): SEHNR, FQNEAQ (reference sequence). Study conclusions and caveats: Anti-spike CD8 responses were favored by VDJdb matching, which missed private and CD4 specificities.

Comment on this clonotype: Its antigen is unknown.

Source material: whole blood. The rearrangement uses TRBV7-9 and TRBJ1-1; D remains ambiguous. This sequence was found in an adult who was a healthcare worker with PCR-confirmed SARS-CoV-2 infection or an uninfected control (not recorded which). The CDR3 DNA sequence: TGTGCCAGCAGATCTTCAAGAGGTGGCACTGAAGCTTTCTTT. Amino acid sequence: CASRSSRGGTEAFF.